This TCR beta chain originates from a study of blood T cell repertoires in COVID-19. This clone was observed a few times. Produced via immunoSEQ multiplex PCR; TCRdb's table is partial and in-frame only. The top ten clones hold approximately 8% of a sample with 150,000 to 200,000 clones, roughly four fifths of them seen once. The receptor's source is a woman in her seventies with COVID-19, enrolled during active disease. Sample: peripheral blood.

The CDR3 region is CAWNLQGVGYGYTF. CDR3 coding DNA: TGTGCCTGGAACTTACAGGGGGTCGGCTATGGCTACACCTTC. The chain links TRBV30 to TRBJ1-2; TRBD1 aligns across 8 bases. Germline V gene lookup returns CDR1 GTSNPN and CDR2 SVGIG (reference sequence). The CDR3 has 14 amino acids. Trimming cost V 4 bases and J 4 bases; bases outside gene matches: 8.